Each of the 15 T cell receptor beta chains below was sequenced from the same sample in a study of blood T cell repertoires in COVID-19. The table came from immunoSEQ multiplex PCR; TCRdb's copy has only in-frame clones and leaves some out. The sample has around 130,000 clones, about four fifths seen once; the top ten hold about 18%. The sample comprised peripheral blood. Every receptor here comes from a woman older than 75 with acute or convalescent COVID-19.

This clone occurred a few times. The V call is TRBV5-5, the J call TRBJ1-1; D is unclear. V was cut by 3 bases and J by 4 bases, with 13 bases left in between. The CDR3 has 14 residues. Germline assignment: CDR1 SGHKS and CDR2 YYEKEE (reference sequence). The CDR3, as DNA: TGTGCCAGCAGCTCCCGTGGAGGTCGCACTGAAGCTTTCTTT. It encodes CASSSRGGRTEAFF.

The table lists this clone with a count of one. The rearrangement joins TRBV14 to TRBJ2-1; D possibly corresponds to TRBD1 (5 bases). The germline V gene has CDR1 SGHDN and CDR2 FVKESK. The CDR3 extends over 16 amino acids. V lost 0 bases, J lost 3 bases, and 12 bases lay in between. CDR3 sequence reads: CASSQDHTDSYNEQFF. CDR3 nucleotide sequence: TGTGCCAGCAGCCAAGACCATACAGACAGCTACAATGAGCAGTTCTTC.

The chain carries TRBV10-2 and TRBJ1-4, with D unresolved. The germline gives CDR1 WSHSY, CDR2 SAAADI. The V and J ends lost 6 bases and 2 bases respectively, with 10 bases between them. The CDR3 sequence is 14 residues long. CDR3 in amino acids: CASRPPGTNEKLFF. CDR3 nucleotides: TGCGCCAGCAGGCCCCCGGGGACTAATGAAAAACTGTTTTTT.

CDR3 region: CAWIPREGPYEQYF. The CDR3 DNA reads TGTGCCTGGATACCACGGGAGGGCCCCTACGAGCAGTACTTC. The chain recombines TRBV30 with TRBJ2-7; TRBD2 aligns across 8 bases. J gave up 2 bases and V 4 bases, and 7 bases lay outside the gene matches. The CDR3 sequence is 14 residues long. Germline CDR1 and CDR2: GTSNPN and SVGIG (reference sequence).

The rearrangement links TRBV11-2 to TRBJ2-3; 8 nucleotides match TRBD1. J lost 5 bases, V lost 9 bases, and 19 bases had no gene match. The CDR3 contains 17 residues. Germline assignment: CDR1 SGHAT and CDR2 FQNNGV. The CDR3 spells CASRLRFTQGAIDTQYF. The CDR3 DNA sequence: TGTGCCAGTCGACTCCGTTTCACGCAGGGGGCAATAGATACGCAGTATTTT.

CDR3: CASSAWTGGAPLHF. CDR3 DNA sequence: TGTGCCAGCAGCGCATGGACAGGGGGCGCGCCCCTCCACTTT. The rearrangement joins TRBV5-6 to TRBJ1-6, with 11 nucleotides matching TRBD1. The CDR3 loop spans 14 amino acids. The germline gives CDR1 SGHDT, CDR2 YYEEEE. With 4 bases clipped from V and 13 bases from J, the junction kept 7 bases outside the gene matches.

The sample holds one count of this clone. The J gene is TRBJ2-1, the V gene TRBV7-2; a weak D match, TRBD2 (6 bases). The CDR3 length is 15 residues. Germline V gene lookup returns CDR1 SGHTA and CDR2 FQGNSA. Deletions cut 2 bases from V and 2 bases from J, with 10 bases between. The CDR3 protein is CASSLRAGPYNEQFF. The CDR3 coding sequence is TGTGCCAGCAGCTTAAGAGCGGGCCCCTACAATGAGCAGTTCTTC.

The J gene is TRBJ2-2, the V gene TRBV6-5; perhaps TRBD1 as D (6 bases). Germline CDR1 MNHEY, CDR2 SVGAGI. This CDR3 has 15 residues. Between the trimmed V and J ends, which lost 4 bases and 0 bases, there was a span of 9 bases. CDR3 amino acids: CASSLDRSNTGELFF. In DNA, the CDR3 is TGTGCCAGCAGTTTAGACAGGTCGAACACCGGGGAGCTGTTTTTT.

The chain links TRBV7-9 to TRBJ1-3; no clear D. Trimming left V 8 bases short and J 0 bases short, with 11 bases between. Germline V gene data show CDR1 as SEHNR and CDR2 as FQNEAQ (reference sequence). The CDR3 covers 14 residues. CDR3 nucleotides: TGTGCCAGCGGTCCGGGGAGCTCTGGAAACACCATATATTTT. Translated: CASGPGSSGNTIYF.

The rearrangement joins TRBV5-1 to TRBJ1-2, with TRBD1 matching over 11 bases. The junction had 6 bases not matched to a gene; V was cut back by 4 bases and J by 4 bases. The CDR3 loop spans 15 amino acids. Germline V gives CDR1 SGHRS, CDR2 YFSETQ. CDR3 nucleotide sequence: TGCGCCAGCAGCCTGGGACAGGGGGAGATCTATGGCTACACCTTC. Amino acids: CASSLGQGEIYGYTF. The full variable domain, rest sourced from reference TRBV5-1 and TRBJ1-2, is KAGVTQTPRYLIKTRGQQVTLSCSPISGHRSVSWYQQTPGQGLQFLFEYFSETQRNKGNFPGRFSGRQFSNSRSEMNVSTLELGDSALYLCASSLGQGEIYGYTFGSGTRLTVV.

The DNA of the CDR3 is TGTGCCAGCAGCATCGGGACACTGGCCCTCACCTACGAGCAGTACTTC. Encoded protein: CASSIGTLALTYEQYF. V usage is TRBV11-2 and J usage is TRBJ2-7, with a weak D call TRBD1 (6 bases). CDR1 and CDR2 from the germline V gene are SGHAT and FQNNGV. CDR3 length equals 16 residues. The V end was cut by 5 bases, the J end by 2 bases, with 19 bases between.

In this sample, this clone turned up once. The chain uses TRBV11-2 and TRBJ2-7, with D possibly matching TRBD1 (7 bases). With 1 base removed from V and 2 bases from J, the gap between germline ends came to 12 bases. The CDR3 length is 15 residues. Per germline, CDR1 SGHAT and CDR2 FQNNGV. Here the CDR3 DNA reads TGTGCCAGCAGCTTAGGGAGGGGGCCAACCTACGAGCAGTACTTC. The encoded protein is CASSLGRGPTYEQYF.

The gene calls are TRBV9 and TRBJ2-2, with a possible D match to TRBD1 (7 bases). V lost 4 bases, J lost 5 bases, and 18 bases lay in between. This CDR3 has 16 residues. CDR1 and CDR2 (germline): SGDLS, YYNGEE. Here the CDR3 DNA reads TGTGCCAGCAGCCCCGGTAGGGCAGGGGGGACCGGGGAGCTGTTTTTT. Translation gives CASSPGRAGGTGELFF. Looking up the rest from reference TRBV9 and TRBJ2-2 gives the full variable domain: DSGVTQTPKHLITATGQRVTLRCSPRSGDLSVYWYQQSLDQGLQFLIQYYNGEERAKGNILERFSAQQFPDLHSELNLSSLELGDSALYFCASSPGRAGGTGELFFGEGSRLTVL.

This chain joins TRBV5-1 and TRBJ1-6, with 9 bases matching TRBD1. The CDR3 length is 15 residues. CDR1 and CDR2 (germline): SGHRS, YFSETQ. The junction had 8 bases not matched to a gene; V was cut back by 3 bases and J by 10 bases. The CDR3 nucleotides read TGCGCCAGCAGCTCAGGGACAGGGCAGGGCTCACCCCTCCACTTT. Translated: CASSSGTGQGSPLHF.

V is TRBV6-2 or TRBV6-3 and J is TRBJ1-6; D ambiguous. This CDR3 region has 15 residues. The V gene's germline CDR1 is MNHEY and CDR2 SVGEGT. The V end was cut by 5 bases, the J end by 11 bases, with 19 bases between. The CDR3 loop is CASSTHLGRTAPLHF. The CDR3 nucleotides read TGTGCCAGCAGTACGCACCTAGGGAGGACGGCACCCCTCCACTTT.